This TCR beta chain was captured by sequencing in a study of blood T cell repertoires in COVID-19. Germline V gene sequence: CDR1 SGHAT, CDR2 FQNNGV. Trimming at V came to 5 bases and at J to 3 bases, leaving 13 bases not matched to a gene. The CDR3 spans 17 residues. As processed by the authors: Amplifying reference gene primers gave estimates of nucleated cell counts. Assay: immunoSEQ multiplex PCR; the TCRdb copy retains only in-frame clones and omits some. V, J and clone size derive from that table, while D and trimming were established from the DNA sequence. The sample shows 90,000 or so clones, more than 75% of them seen only once.

The sequence was obtained from a human donor in a cohort sampled during active COVID-19. This chain joins TRBV11-2 and TRBJ2-7; TRBD2 matches 10 bases. The specimen was peripheral blood. In nucleotides, the CDR3 is TGTGCCAGCAGCCAAACTAATTTAGCGGGGGGATACTACGAGCAGTACTTC. As protein: CASSQTNLAGGYYEQYF.